This TCR beta chain was captured by sequencing in a study of blood T cell repertoires in COVID-19. The overall study: Acute-phase and convalescent COVID-19 samples originated in the United States, Italy and Spain. PBMCs, B-cell-depleted T cells, or T cells provided the cDNA or gDNA that made up the material.

In the original processing: Reference gene primers were amplified, and this amplification served to estimate nucleated cell counts. Here immunoSEQ multiplex PCR was the method, and the copy in TCRdb shows in-frame clones only, minus some. For V, J and clone size, that table is used; D and trimming come from the DNA. The sample lists about 310,000 clones, roughly nine tenths occurring once. Material: PBMCs or T cells enriched from blood (not recorded which). This receptor was taken from a woman in her 30s who had recovered from COVID-19.

The CDR3 nucleotides read TGTGCCAGCAGTGAAAGAGGCAAATTCGAGCAGTACTTC. It yields the protein CASSERGKFEQYF. The genes are TRBV6-4 and TRBJ2-7; no definite D call. CDR3 size: 13 residues. Germline assignment: CDR1 MRHNA and CDR2 SNTAGT. The V and J ends lost 3 bases and 6 bases respectively, with 12 bases between them.